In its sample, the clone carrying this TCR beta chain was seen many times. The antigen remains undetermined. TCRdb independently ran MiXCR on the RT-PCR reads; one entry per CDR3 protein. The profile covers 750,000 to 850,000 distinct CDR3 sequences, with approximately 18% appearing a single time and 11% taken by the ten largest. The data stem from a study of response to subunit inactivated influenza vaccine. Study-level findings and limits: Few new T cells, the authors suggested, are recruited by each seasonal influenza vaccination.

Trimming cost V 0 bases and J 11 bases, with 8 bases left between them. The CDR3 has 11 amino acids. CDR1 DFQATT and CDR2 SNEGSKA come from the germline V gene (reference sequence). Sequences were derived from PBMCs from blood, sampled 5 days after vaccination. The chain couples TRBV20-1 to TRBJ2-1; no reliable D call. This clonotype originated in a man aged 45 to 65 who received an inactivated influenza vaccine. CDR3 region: CSARDTPKQFF. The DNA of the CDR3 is TGCAGTGCTAGAGACACTCCAAAGCAGTTCTTC.